This TCR beta chain stems from a study of identical twins. Whole-study findings and limits: There were fewer insertions in abundant cord blood beta clonotypes, but memory repertoires showed no such pattern. Interpretation of the results relied on cross-sectional statistical analysis and not on following the same donors. Out-of-frame TCR alpha sharing observed in monozygotic twins exceeded model estimates.

This CDR3 contains 15 residues. The germline gives CDR1 ENHRY, CDR2 SYGVKD. V dropped 5 bases and J dropped 4; count of bases not matched to a gene: 5. Template switching created a universal primer site, and the cDNA included unique molecular identifiers. MiXCR, applied by TCRdb to the 5' RACE reads, yields one record per CDR3 protein. The repertoire includes fewer than 500,000 distinct CDR3 sequences, approximately 14% of them detected once, and approximately 0.98% sits in the top ten. As for this clonotype: Its antigen is as yet unknown.

This same sample was also taken into another study, of yellow fever vaccine responses in identical twins.

The receptor comes from a woman younger than 30 in good health. The rearrangement links TRBV10-3 to TRBJ2-5, with 12 bases aligning to TRBD2. Input material: CD4+ T cells sorted from blood. CDR3 protein: CAISIAGLAGETQYF. CDR3 bases: TGTGCCATCAGTATCGCGGGACTAGCGGGAGAGACCCAGTACTTC.